This T cell receptor beta chain was identified during a study of T cells in Graves' hyperthyroidism and ophthalmopathy. General study findings and limits: Before onset, ophthalmopathy was predicted by the model a median approximately 6.7 months earlier.

This clonotype has only a few counts. As yet, its antigen is unknown. The investigators amplified TCR beta CDR3 regions from RNA transcripts. The TCR CDR3 first-round RT-PCR relied on the HTBI primer set. MiXCR, run by TCRdb on the multiplex PCR reads, gives a single entry per CDR3 protein. The sample has 540,000 or so distinct CDR3 sequences, around 42% seen once. Germline V gene lookup returns CDR1 GTSNPN and CDR2 SVGIG (reference sequence). There are 12 residues in the CDR3. Exclusion criteria comprised uncontrolled infection, other autoimmune disease, pregnancy or lactation. Used for diagnoses were clinical symptoms, serum thyroxine and TRAb, thyroid ultrasound and orbital computed tomography.

The chain links TRBV30 to TRBJ2-7; 8 nucleotides match TRBD2. The source material was peripheral blood or thyroid tissue (not recorded which). The sequence derives from an adult woman with Graves' disease, either hyperthyroidism or ophthalmopathy (not recorded which). The DNA for the CDR3 is TGTGCACTAGCGGTGAGGGCCTACGAGCAGTACTTC. This sequence encodes CALAVRAYEQYF.